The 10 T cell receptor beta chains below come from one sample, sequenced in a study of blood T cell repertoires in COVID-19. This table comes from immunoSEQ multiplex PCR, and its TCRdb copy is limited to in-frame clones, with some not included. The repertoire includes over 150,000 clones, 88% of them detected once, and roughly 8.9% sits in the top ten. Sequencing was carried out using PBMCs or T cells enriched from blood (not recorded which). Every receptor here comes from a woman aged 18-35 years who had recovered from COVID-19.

The CDR3 loop reads CAATTRDRSTDTQYF. CDR3 DNA: TGTGCCGCCACGACACGGGACAGAAGCACAGATACGCAGTATTTT. This chain connects TRBV10-3 to TRBJ2-3; TRBD1 matches at 7 bases. Germline V gene lookup returns CDR1 ENHRY and CDR2 SYGVKD. Germline trimming cut 11 bases from V and 0 bases from J; bases unmatched to any gene: 11. The CDR3 contains 15 residues.

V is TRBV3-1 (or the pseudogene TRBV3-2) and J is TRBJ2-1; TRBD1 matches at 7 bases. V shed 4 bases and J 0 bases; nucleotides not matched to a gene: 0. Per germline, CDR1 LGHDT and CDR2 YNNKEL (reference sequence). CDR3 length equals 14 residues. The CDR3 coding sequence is TGTGCCAGCAGCCGGGACAGCTCCTACAATGAGCAGTTCTTC. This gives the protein CASSRDSSYNEQFF.

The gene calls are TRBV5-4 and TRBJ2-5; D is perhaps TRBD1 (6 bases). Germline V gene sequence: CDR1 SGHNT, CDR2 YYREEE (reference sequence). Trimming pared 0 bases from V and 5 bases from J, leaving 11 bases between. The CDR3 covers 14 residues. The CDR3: CASSLAVGAETQYF. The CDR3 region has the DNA TGTGCCAGCAGCTTGGCCGTGGGGGCGGAGACCCAGTACTTC.

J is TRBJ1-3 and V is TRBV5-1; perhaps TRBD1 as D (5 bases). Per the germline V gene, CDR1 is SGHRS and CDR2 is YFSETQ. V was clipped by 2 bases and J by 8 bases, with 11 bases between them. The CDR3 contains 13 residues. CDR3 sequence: CASSFRQQDTIYF. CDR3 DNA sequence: TGCGCCAGCAGCTTTCGACAACAGGACACCATATATTTT.

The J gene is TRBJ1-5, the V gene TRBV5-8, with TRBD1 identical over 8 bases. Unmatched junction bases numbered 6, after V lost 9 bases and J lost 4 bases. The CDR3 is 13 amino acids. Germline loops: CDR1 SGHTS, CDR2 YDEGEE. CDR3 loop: CATPTGVNQPQHF. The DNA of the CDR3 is TGTGCCACCCCGACAGGGGTGAATCAGCCCCAGCATTTT. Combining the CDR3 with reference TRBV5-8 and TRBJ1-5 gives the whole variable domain EAGVTQSPTHLIKTRGQQATLRCSPISGHTSVYWYQQALGLGLQFLLWYDEGEERNRGNFPPRFSGRQFPNYSSELNVNALELEDSALYLCATPTGVNQPQHFGDGTRLSIL.

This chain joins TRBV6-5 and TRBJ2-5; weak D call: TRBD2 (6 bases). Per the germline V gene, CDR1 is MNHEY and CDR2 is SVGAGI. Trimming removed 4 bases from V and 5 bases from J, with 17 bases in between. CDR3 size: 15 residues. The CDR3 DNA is TGTGCCAGCAGTTTCATGGGGTCTAGCGAGGAGACCCAGTACTTC. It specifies CASSFMGSSEETQYF.

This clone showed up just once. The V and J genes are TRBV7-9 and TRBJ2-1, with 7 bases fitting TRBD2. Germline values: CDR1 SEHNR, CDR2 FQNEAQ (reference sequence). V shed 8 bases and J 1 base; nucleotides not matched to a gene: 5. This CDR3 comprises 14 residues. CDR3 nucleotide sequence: TGTGCCAGCCTAACGGGGGGATCCTACAATGAGCAGTTCTTC. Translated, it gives CASLTGGSYNEQFF.

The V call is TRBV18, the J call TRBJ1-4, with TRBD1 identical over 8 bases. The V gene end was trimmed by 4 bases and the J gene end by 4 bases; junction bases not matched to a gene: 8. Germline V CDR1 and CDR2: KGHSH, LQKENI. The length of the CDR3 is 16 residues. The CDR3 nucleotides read TGTGCCAGCTCACGCGACAGGGGCCTATATAATGAAAAACTGTTTTTT. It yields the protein CASSRDRGLYNEKLFF. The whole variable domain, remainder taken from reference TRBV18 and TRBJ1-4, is NAGVMQNPRHLVRRRGQEARLRCSPMKGHSHVYWYRQLPEEGLKFMVYLQKENIIDESGMPKERFSAEFPKEGPSILRIQQVVRGDSAAYFCASSRDRGLYNEKLFFGSGTQLSVL.

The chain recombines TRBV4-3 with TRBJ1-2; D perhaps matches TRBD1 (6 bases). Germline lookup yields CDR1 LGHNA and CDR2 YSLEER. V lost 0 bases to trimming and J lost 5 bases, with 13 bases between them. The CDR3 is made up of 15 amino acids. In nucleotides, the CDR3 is TGCGCCAGCAGCCAAGATTGGGACACCGTATATGGCTACACCTTC. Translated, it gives CASSQDWDTVYGYTF.

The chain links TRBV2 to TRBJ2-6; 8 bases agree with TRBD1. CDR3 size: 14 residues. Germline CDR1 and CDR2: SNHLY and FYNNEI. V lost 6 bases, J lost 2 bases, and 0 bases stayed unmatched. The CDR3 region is CASRGQAGANVLTF. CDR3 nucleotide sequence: TGTGCCAGCAGGGGACAGGCTGGGGCCAACGTCCTGACTTTC.